The rows below give T cell receptor beta chains drawn from one sample of a study of T cell changes during pregnancy in multiple sclerosis. Sequencing was performed with immunoSEQ multiplex PCR; in TCRdb, only in-frame clones are kept and a portion is missing. The profile shows under 15,000 clones, 75% to 90% of them singletons. Sequenced material: CD8+ T cells from peripheral blood mononuclear cells, taken after pregnancy. The receptors were sampled from a female donor in good health, enrolled as a control in a pregnancy study. CDR3s include the opening cysteine and the closing phenylalanine or tryptophan. A D gene is named only where the DNA matches it firmly. Where a row states a size, it is once, few, many or the class of an expanded clone; other rows omit it.

abundance: .; v_gene: TRBV19; j_gene: TRBJ1-5; d_gene: .; CDR3aa: CASRQGSQPQHF; CDR3nt: TGTGCCAGCCGTCAGGGGTCTCAGCCCCAGCATTTT
abundance: .; v_gene: TRBV2; j_gene: TRBJ2-7; d_gene: .; CDR3aa: CASLRTLNEQYF; CDR3nt: TGTGCCAGCCTGCGGACACTCAACGAGCAGTACTTC
abundance: once; v_gene: TRBV5-6; j_gene: TRBJ1-4; d_gene: .; CDR3aa: CASSTTGATNEKLFF; CDR3nt: TGTGCCAGCAGCACAACAGGAGCAACTAATGAAAAACTGTTTTTT
abundance: .; v_gene: TRBV6-5; j_gene: TRBJ1-2; d_gene: .; CDR3aa: CASSYAVYSYGYTF; CDR3nt: TGTGCCAGCAGTTACGCGGTGTATTCTTATGGCTACACCTTC
abundance: .; v_gene: TRBV6-4; j_gene: TRBJ2-1; d_gene: TRBD1; CDR3aa: CASSLYRGYNEQFF; CDR3nt: TGTGCCAGCAGTCTTTACAGGGGATACAATGAGCAGTTCTTC
abundance: .; v_gene: TRBV29-1; j_gene: TRBJ1-3; d_gene: .; CDR3aa: CSVESGRMDTIYF; CDR3nt: TGCAGCGTTGAGTCGGGGAGGATGGACACCATATATTTT
abundance: .; v_gene: TRBV11-3; j_gene: TRBJ2-7; d_gene: .; CDR3aa: CASSLHSSYEQYF; CDR3nt: TGTGCCAGCAGCTTACACAGCTCCTACGAGCAGTACTTC
abundance: .; v_gene: TRBV18; j_gene: TRBJ2-7; d_gene: TRBD2; CDR3aa: CASSPRESIAGGNEQYF; CDR3nt: TGTGCCAGCTCACCACGAGAATCAATAGCGGGAGGAAACGAGCAGTACTTC
abundance: .; v_gene: TRBV29-1; j_gene: TRBJ2-7; d_gene: .; CDR3aa: CSVSHRVGIREQYF; CDR3nt: TGCAGCGTCTCGCACAGGGTCGGGATTCGAGAGCAGTACTTC
abundance: .; v_gene: TRBV6-5; j_gene: TRBJ2-5; d_gene: TRBD2; CDR3aa: CASRTSGGQETQYF; CDR3nt: TGTGCCAGCAGGACTAGCGGGGGCCAAGAGACCCAGTACTTC
abundance: .; v_gene: TRBV7-9; j_gene: TRBJ2-2; d_gene: .; CDR3aa: CASSLLLAGPGELFF; CDR3nt: TGTGCCAGCAGCTTACTCCTAGCTGGACCCGGGGAGCTGTTTTTT
abundance: .; v_gene: TRBV5-1; j_gene: TRBJ2-1; d_gene: TRBD2; CDR3aa: CASSPGPGLASYNEQFF; CDR3nt: TGCGCCAGCAGCCCCGGGCCGGGACTAGCAAGCTACAATGAGCAGTTCTTC
abundance: .; v_gene: TRBV29-1; j_gene: TRBJ2-7; d_gene: TRBD2; CDR3aa: CSVEELAGDEQYF; CDR3nt: TGCAGCGTTGAAGAACTAGCGGGAGACGAGCAGTACTTC
abundance: .; v_gene: TRBV29-1; j_gene: TRBJ2-7; d_gene: TRBD1; CDR3aa: CSVVPRDRYYEQYF; CDR3nt: TGCAGCGTTGTCCCCCGGGACAGATACTACGAGCAGTACTTC
abundance: .; v_gene: TRBV19; j_gene: TRBJ2-7; d_gene: .; CDR3aa: CASSNIVGADEQYF; CDR3nt: TGTGCCAGTAGTAACATAGTAGGGGCCGACGAGCAGTACTTC
abundance: .; v_gene: TRBV28; j_gene: TRBJ1-2; d_gene: TRBD1; CDR3aa: CASSLNRGSYGYTF; CDR3nt: TGTGCCAGCAGTTTAAACAGGGGGAGTTATGGCTACACCTTC
abundance: few; v_gene: TRBV19; j_gene: TRBJ2-7; d_gene: TRBD2; CDR3aa: CASSEGLAGAEQYF; CDR3nt: TGTGCCAGTAGTGAAGGACTAGCGGGAGCCGAGCAGTACTTC
abundance: .; v_gene: TRBV6-1; j_gene: TRBJ1-6; d_gene: TRBD1; CDR3aa: CASSDQQGLGNSPLHF; CDR3nt: TGTGCCAGCAGTGACCAACAGGGGCTAGGGAATTCACCCCTCCACTTT
abundance: .; v_gene: TRBV11-2; j_gene: TRBJ2-7; d_gene: .; CDR3aa: CASSLDRSPLYEQYF; CDR3nt: TGTGCCAGCAGCTTAGATAGAAGCCCCCTCTACGAGCAGTACTTC
abundance: .; v_gene: TRBV7-9; j_gene: TRBJ2-2; d_gene: TRBD2; CDR3aa: CASGYSGRKGTGELFF; CDR3nt: TGTGCCAGCGGGTATAGCGGGAGAAAGGGCACCGGGGAGCTGTTTTTT
abundance: .; v_gene: TRBV29-1; j_gene: TRBJ2-7; d_gene: TRBD2; CDR3aa: CSVGLADPYEQYF; CDR3nt: TGCAGCGTTGGGCTAGCGGACCCCTACGAGCAGTACTTC
abundance: few; v_gene: TRBV7-8; j_gene: TRBJ2-6; d_gene: TRBD1; CDR3aa: CASSLAQGALRANVLTF; CDR3nt: TGTGCCAGCAGCTTAGCACAGGGGGCGCTCAGGGCCAACGTCCTGACTTTC
abundance: .; v_gene: TRBV5-6; j_gene: TRBJ1-1; d_gene: .; CDR3aa: CASSLGEETEAFF; CDR3nt: TGTGCCAGCAGCTTGGGGGAGGAAACTGAAGCTTTCTTT
abundance: .; v_gene: TRBV19; j_gene: TRBJ1-5; d_gene: TRBD1; CDR3aa: CASSITGESNQPQHF; CDR3nt: TGTGCCAGTAGCATTACAGGGGAGAGCAATCAGCCCCAGCATTTT
abundance: few; v_gene: TRBV19; j_gene: TRBJ2-2; d_gene: TRBD1; CDR3aa: CASSPMQGAPTGELFF; CDR3nt: TGTGCCAGTAGTCCCATGCAGGGGGCGCCGACCGGGGAGCTGTTTTTT
abundance: .; v_gene: TRBV6-5; j_gene: TRBJ2-7; d_gene: .; CDR3aa: CASSLRVSYEQYF; CDR3nt: TGTGCCAGCAGTCTCAGGGTGTCCTACGAGCAGTACTTC
abundance: .; v_gene: TRBV19; j_gene: TRBJ1-1; d_gene: .; CDR3aa: CASSIGGQPNTEAFF; CDR3nt: TGTGCCAGTAGTATAGGAGGGCAGCCGAACACTGAAGCTTTCTTT
abundance: .; v_gene: TRBV14; j_gene: TRBJ2-7; d_gene: TRBD1; CDR3aa: CASSQQTGENEQYF; CDR3nt: TGTGCCAGCAGCCAACAGACAGGGGAAAATGAGCAGTACTTC
abundance: .; v_gene: TRBV28; j_gene: TRBJ1-5; d_gene: .; CDR3aa: CASSPPRYSNQPQHF; CDR3nt: TGTGCCAGCAGCCCCCCGCGGTATAGCAATCAGCCCCAGCATTTT
abundance: once; v_gene: TRBV30; j_gene: TRBJ1-4; d_gene: .; CDR3aa: CAWSARGSVLLREKLFF; CDR3nt: TGTGCCTGGAGCGCAAGAGGGTCAGTGCTGTTGAGGGAAAAACTGTTTTTT
abundance: .; v_gene: TRBV28; j_gene: TRBJ1-1; d_gene: TRBD1; CDR3aa: CASSVLGQNKAFF; CDR3nt: TGTGCCAGCAGCGTCTTGGGACAGAACAAAGCTTTCTTT
abundance: .; v_gene: TRBV7-8; j_gene: TRBJ2-7; d_gene: .; CDR3aa: CASSDPPGLTYEQYF; CDR3nt: TGTGCCAGCAGCGACCCGCCGGGACTGACCTACGAGCAGTACTTC
abundance: .; v_gene: TRBV28; j_gene: TRBJ1-5; d_gene: .; CDR3aa: CASSFLGGPHNQPQHF; CDR3nt: TGTGCCAGCAGTTTCCTGGGTGGGCCCCACAATCAGCCCCAGCATTTT
abundance: .; v_gene: TRBV9; j_gene: TRBJ1-1; d_gene: .; CDR3aa: CASSVSGNTEAFF; CDR3nt: TGTGCCAGCAGCGTTTCGGGGAACACTGAAGCTTTCTTT
abundance: .; v_gene: TRBV28; j_gene: TRBJ1-2; d_gene: .; CDR3aa: CASTFDRTYGYTF; CDR3nt: TGTGCCAGCACCTTCGACAGGACCTATGGCTACACCTTC
abundance: .; v_gene: TRBV9; j_gene: TRBJ2-2; d_gene: .; CDR3aa: CASSVAGGELFF; CDR3nt: TGTGCCAGCAGCGTTGCGGGCGGGGAGCTGTTTTTT
abundance: once; v_gene: TRBV7-9; j_gene: TRBJ2-3; d_gene: TRBD2; CDR3aa: CASSRLRGGFTDTQYF; CDR3nt: TGTGCCAGCAGCCGGCTCCGGGGGGGGTTCACAGATACGCAGTATTTT
abundance: .; v_gene: TRBV4-1; j_gene: TRBJ2-1; d_gene: .; CDR3aa: CASSQAGDYNEQFF; CDR3nt: TGCGCCAGCAGCCAAGCGGGGGATTACAATGAGCAGTTCTTC
abundance: .; v_gene: TRBV11-3; j_gene: TRBJ2-7; d_gene: TRBD1; CDR3aa: CASSFGTGHEQYF; CDR3nt: TGTGCCAGCAGCTTTGGGACAGGTCACGAGCAGTACTTC
abundance: .; v_gene: TRBV7-3; j_gene: TRBJ2-7; d_gene: TRBD1; CDR3aa: CASSPGTGSYEQYF; CDR3nt: TGTGCCAGCAGCCCCGGGACAGGCTCCTACGAGCAGTACTTC
abundance: .; v_gene: TRBV27; j_gene: TRBJ2-1; d_gene: TRBD2; CDR3aa: CASRVGLAGGNEQFF; CDR3nt: TGTGCCAGCAGGGTCGGACTAGCGGGAGGTAATGAGCAGTTCTTC
abundance: .; v_gene: TRBV5-4; j_gene: TRBJ2-3; d_gene: TRBD1; CDR3aa: CASSVTGFGTDTQYF; CDR3nt: TGTGCCAGCAGCGTGACAGGGTTTGGCACAGATACGCAGTATTTT
abundance: .; v_gene: TRBV6-6; j_gene: TRBJ2-7; d_gene: .; CDR3aa: CASSLSDEQYF; CDR3nt: TGTGCCAGCAGTTTGAGTGACGAGCAGTACTTC
abundance: .; v_gene: TRBV5-5; j_gene: TRBJ2-7; d_gene: .; CDR3aa: CASSLRLLYEQYF; CDR3nt: TGTGCCAGCAGCTTAAGACTCCTCTACGAGCAGTACTTC
abundance: .; v_gene: TRBV28; j_gene: TRBJ1-5; d_gene: TRBD1; CDR3aa: CASSLQGAGDQPQHF; CDR3nt: TGTGCCAGCAGTTTACAGGGGGCCGGGGATCAGCCCCAGCATTTT
abundance: .; v_gene: TRBV7-6; j_gene: TRBJ2-1; d_gene: TRBD2; CDR3aa: CASSLDGGGPGEQFF; CDR3nt: TGTGCCAGCAGCTTAGATGGGGGAGGGCCGGGTGAGCAGTTCTTC
abundance: .; v_gene: TRBV7-4; j_gene: TRBJ2-5; d_gene: TRBD2; CDR3aa: CASSPRLAGGVETQYF; CDR3nt: TGTGCCAGCAGCCCGAGACTAGCGGGAGGGGTAGAGACCCAGTACTTC
abundance: .; v_gene: TRBV7-7; j_gene: TRBJ1-1; d_gene: .; CDR3aa: CASSAGQSGEAFF; CDR3nt: TGTGCCAGCAGCGCGGGTCAGAGCGGTGAAGCTTTCTTT
abundance: .; v_gene: TRBV27; j_gene: TRBJ2-7; d_gene: TRBD2; CDR3aa: CASSWAAGENEQYF; CDR3nt: TGTGCCAGCAGTTGGGCAGCGGGAGAAAACGAGCAGTACTTC
abundance: .; v_gene: TRBV7-2; j_gene: TRBJ2-7; d_gene: .; CDR3aa: CASSLGTSLYEQYF; CDR3nt: TGTGCCAGCAGCTTAGGTACTAGTCTGTACGAGCAGTACTTC
abundance: once; v_gene: TRBV19; j_gene: TRBJ2-2; d_gene: .; CDR3aa: CASSGDANTGELFF; CDR3nt: TGTGCCAGCTCAGGTGACGCGAACACCGGGGAGCTGTTTTTT
abundance: .; v_gene: TRBV5-1; j_gene: TRBJ2-2; d_gene: TRBD1; CDR3aa: CASSETGDTGELFF; CDR3nt: TGCGCCAGCAGCGAGACAGGGGACACCGGGGAGCTGTTTTTT
abundance: .; v_gene: TRBV7-9; j_gene: TRBJ2-7; d_gene: TRBD2; CDR3aa: CASSSGAGGISSYEQYF; CDR3nt: TGTGCCAGCAGCTCGGGAGCGGGGGGGATAAGCTCCTACGAGCAGTACTTC
abundance: .; v_gene: TRBV4-3; j_gene: TRBJ2-5; d_gene: TRBD2; CDR3aa: CASSVGLAGVLETQYF; CDR3nt: TGCGCCAGCAGCGTCGGACTAGCGGGAGTCTTGGAGACCCAGTACTTC
abundance: .; v_gene: TRBV4-1; j_gene: TRBJ2-5; d_gene: TRBD1; CDR3aa: CASSQVGTGGRETQYF; CDR3nt: TGCGCCAGCAGCCAAGTGGGGACAGGGGGCAGGGAGACCCAGTACTTC
abundance: .; v_gene: TRBV2; j_gene: TRBJ2-5; d_gene: .; CDR3aa: CASSEFQTQETQYF; CDR3nt: TGTGCCAGCAGTGAATTTCAGACACAAGAGACCCAGTACTTC
abundance: .; v_gene: TRBV29-1; j_gene: TRBJ1-2; d_gene: .; CDR3aa: CSVEDNGYTF; CDR3nt: TGCAGCGTTGAAGATAATGGCTACACCTTC
abundance: .; v_gene: TRBV27; j_gene: TRBJ2-1; d_gene: .; CDR3aa: CASSQQGSGVGEQFF; CDR3nt: TGTGCCAGCAGTCAACAGGGTTCAGGGGTCGGTGAGCAGTTCTTC
abundance: .; v_gene: TRBV9; j_gene: TRBJ1-6; d_gene: TRBD1; CDR3aa: CASSERDRGYLESPLHF; CDR3nt: TGTGCCAGCAGCGAAAGGGACAGGGGGTACCTGGAGTCACCCCTCCACTTT
abundance: .; v_gene: TRBV4-2; j_gene: TRBJ1-2; d_gene: .; CDR3aa: CASSQVVAGFEGYGYTF; CDR3nt: TGTGCCAGCAGCCAAGTTGTAGCGGGGTTTGAGGGCTATGGCTACACCTTC